The clone carrying this T cell receptor (beta chain) was found once. This entry comes from a study of T cells in Graves' hyperthyroidism and ophthalmopathy. Amplified TCR beta CDR3 regions came from RNA transcripts. When the TCR CDR3 underwent first-round RT-PCR, the HTBI primer set was used. TCRdb called the multiplex PCR reads again in MiXCR, with one record for every CDR3 protein. The table shows about 680,000 distinct CDR3 sequences, with about a third occurring only once. The CDR3 length is 14 residues. Germline CDR1 ENHRY, CDR2 SYGVKD. V lost 0 bases and J lost 1, with 4 bases in between. This rearrangement joins TRBV10-3 to TRBJ1-5; D is unclear. The source of this sequence is a middle-aged woman with Graves' hyperthyroidism. The sequenced sample consisted of blood. The CDR3 DNA sequence: TGTGCCATCAGTGAGTCTGACAGCAATCAGCCCCAGCATTTT. Translated, it gives CAISESDSNQPQHF.